The TCR beta chain described here comes from a study of T cells after yellow fever vaccination. Findings and limits, study-wide: The secondary response showed a weaker magnitude and a faster peak, day 5 versus 15.

A word on this clonotype: The antigen is unknown.

For TCR, cDNA came from 5'RACE template switching, which added a universal primer site and UMIs. TCRdb re-called the 5' RACE reads through MiXCR, storing one row per CDR3 protein. The table has some 600,000 distinct CDR3 sequences, approximately 13% seen once; the top ten hold about 15%. CDR3 size: 12 residues. Trimming stripped 8 bases from V and 2 bases from J, with 8 bases between. CDR1 is LNHNV, CDR2 YYDKDF, per germline (reference sequence). The sequence was obtained from a man younger than 45 who received the YFV17D yellow fever vaccine. The sequencing here drew on PBMCs, taken on the day of the yellow fever booster vaccination. The chain combines TRBV15 with TRBJ2-3; D call uncertain. CDR3 region: CATGSTTDTQYF. CDR3 nucleotides: TGTGCCACCGGCTCAACCACAGATACGCAGTATTTT.